This TCR beta chain was captured in a study of cytomegalovirus exposure and HLA in healthy donors listed by TCRdb under 2017. A note on the overall study: The 650 to 800 repertoires of the first cohort and the roughly 110 validation repertoires were produced on the same platform, according to a later analysis. The aim of the study was to test whether cataloging public T cell receptors could identify signatures of past pathogen exposure. Besides the first cohort of approximately 670 subjects, a separate validation cohort made up of over a hundred different subjects was used. High-throughput TCR immunosequencing, statistical association of individual TCRs with disease status, and machine learning were combined to predict cytomegalovirus infection status.

The library was produced with the immunoSEQ multiplex PCR assay. Per the authors' processing: A statistical classification framework was developed to diagnose cytomegalovirus status using the catalog of TCR beta chain sequences. TCRdb obtained this table from immuneACCESS and retained in-frame rearrangements with V and J assigned. These tables miss some clones; where compared with another copy, unresolved V genes account for less than half of the shortfall, and the remainder is unexplained. The V and J calls and clone size were taken over from that table, and D and trimming were inferred from the DNA. In all, the sample holds 190,000 or so clones, and roughly 80% of those were seen once. Roughly 2.8% of the sample is held by the ten biggest clonotypes. The donors belonged to the validation cohort of about 130 subjects, which was separate from the roughly 670-subject first cohort. Reading from cysteine to phenylalanine, the CDR3 counts 14 amino acids. The only DNA kept is the CDR3, 42 bases in frame from the first base. CDR1 and CDR2 are drawn from the germline V gene: SGHTA, FQGNSA. After removal of 5 bases from V and 7 bases from J, the junction retains 9 bases not matched to a gene.

Here is what the overall study found, with its caveats: Most TCR sequences were observed very rarely across donors, whereas some public TCRs were present in many individuals. It was suggested by the authors that the approach could potentially be generalized to other disease states and immunological phenotypes. The classifier was reported to diagnose cytomegalovirus status with high specificity and sensitivity in both the original and validation cohorts. Of the cluster scores, roughly 95% were above 0 in a later analysis, which found that TCRs clustered in the first cohort also tended to co-occur in the 120 or so validation repertoires. A few of the identified cytomegalovirus-associated TCR beta chains were confirmed in vitro to be specific for cytomegalovirus antigens. All 120 or so repertoires were used to score co-occurrence in the validation cohort in a later analysis, because that analysis had no HLA typing for the cohort. A total of 150 to 200 TCR beta chains were listed by the study as associated with cytomegalovirus.

Worth noting for this clone: The specificity of this receptor is unknown. Base qualities are not at hand, and no much larger clone is one base apart.

This clonotype originated in a woman aged 18-29 years in good health and CMV-seropositive. The V and J segments used are TRBV7-2 and TRBJ1-1, and 8 junctional nucleotides match TRBD1. The sequencing sample was made of PBMCs. This receptor carries the CDR3 CASSRGQVGFEAFF. The DNA sequence is as follows: TGTGCCAGCAGCAGGGGACAGGTAGGCTTTGAAGCTTTCTTT. The full variable domain, completed from the reference TRBV7-2 and TRBJ1-1 proteins outside the CDR3, reads GAGVSQSPSNKVTEKGKDVELRCDPISGHTALYWYRQSLGQGLEFLIYFQGNSAPDKSGLPSDRFSAERTGGSVSTLTIQRTQQEDSAVYLCASSRGQVGFEAFFGQGTRLTVV.